The 29 T cell receptor beta chains below come from one sample, sequenced in a study of early stage breast cancer tumors. TCRdb's copy holds only in-frame clones and misses some; the assay was immunoSEQ multiplex PCR. There are about 48,000 clones in the sample; roughly four fifths occur only once, and about 1.3% lies in the top ten. Sample: blood. All receptors derive from a person aged 45 to 59 with breast cancer.

This chain connects TRBV5-6 to TRBJ2-3, with D hard to call. V lost 7 bases to trimming and J lost 1 base, with 10 bases between them. CDR3 length equals 13 residues. Germline loops: CDR1 SGHDT, CDR2 YYEEEE. CDR3 nucleotides: TGTGCCAGCCGTCCGCTTGGCACAGATACGCAGTATTTT. Residues: CASRPLGTDTQYF.

The V call is TRBV5-1, the J call TRBJ1-1; D is ambiguous. CDR3 length equals 16 residues. CDR1 is SGHRS and CDR2 is YFSETQ in the germline V gene. The germline V and J ends were trimmed by 3 bases and 4 bases, with 19 bases remaining between them. Written as DNA, the CDR3 is TGCGCCAGCAGCTCAGGACCTGGGGAGAGGGTCACTGAAGCTTTCTTT. Translation gives CASSSGPGERVTEAFF.

This chain uses TRBV27 with TRBJ2-1, with a tentative D call TRBD2 (6 bases). V was clipped by 4 bases and J by 0 bases, with 13 bases between them. CDR1 and CDR2 from the germline V gene are MNHEY and SMNVEV (reference sequence). The CDR3 spans 16 residues. Written as DNA, the CDR3 is TGTGCCAGCAGTTGGAGTAGCGGTAGCTCCTACAATGAGCAGTTCTTC. Translation gives CASSWSSGSSYNEQFF.

As DNA, the CDR3 is TGTGCCTGGAGTGGCCTTGGACACTCTAACTATGGCTACACCTTC. Translated: CAWSGLGHSNYGYTF. The chain carries TRBV30 and TRBJ1-2; D is perhaps TRBD1 (5 bases). The CDR3 has 15 residues. Germline values: CDR1 GTSNPN, CDR2 SVGIG (reference sequence). Trimming took 1 base from V and 0 from J, leaving 12 bases between them.

This clone has a handful of counts. The chain couples TRBV6-6 to TRBJ2-7; D possibly corresponds to TRBD2 (5 bases). V dropped 0 bases and J dropped 2 bases, with 14 bases sitting between them. Germline lookup yields CDR1 MNHNY and CDR2 SVGAGI (reference sequence). This CDR3 comprises 16 residues. The CDR3 coding sequence is TGTGCCAGCAGTTACTCGGAGCGGAATAGTACCTACGAGCAGTACTTC. Protein product: CASSYSERNSTYEQYF.

The rearrangement links TRBV19 to TRBJ1-5, with D possibly matching TRBD1 (5 bases). The CDR3 covers 15 residues. Germline lookup yields CDR1 LNHDA and CDR2 SQIVND (reference sequence). V shed 6 bases and J shed 0 bases, with 12 bases lying between them. CDR3: CASRTRGNSNQPQHF. CDR3 nucleotides: TGTGCCAGTAGAACCCGGGGGAATAGCAATCAGCCCCAGCATTTT.

This chain links TRBV6-1 with TRBJ1-1; D unclear. The CDR3 spans 15 residues. Germline V CDR1 and CDR2: MNHNS, SASEGT. Trimming took off 2 bases at V and 3 bases at J, with 13 bases between the two ends. The CDR3 region is CASSEFGETDTEAFF. The DNA of the CDR3 is TGTGCCAGCAGTGAATTCGGGGAAACTGACACTGAAGCTTTCTTT.

This rearrangement joins TRBV28 to TRBJ2-1; weak D call: TRBD1 (6 bases). In germline, CDR1 is MDHEN, CDR2 SYDVKM. The CDR3 extends over 15 amino acids. Between the trimmed V and J ends, which lost 3 bases and 1 base, there was a span of 10 bases. In nucleotides, the CDR3 is TGTGCCAGCAGTTTGGGGACACCTTCCTACAATGAGCAGTTCTTC. It codes for CASSLGTPSYNEQFF.

There are a few counts of this clone. V usage is TRBV30 and J usage is TRBJ1-2; D gene unclear. Trimming cost V 0 bases and J 4 bases, with 18 bases left between them. Germline V gene lookup returns CDR1 GTSNPN and CDR2 SVGIG (reference sequence). The CDR3 totals 16 residues. CDR3 coding DNA: TGTGCCTGGAGTGTACGCGCGGGAGGTTGGGGCTATGGCTACACCTTC. Its translation is CAWSVRAGGWGYGYTF.

The gene calls are TRBV19 and TRBJ1-4, with 7 bases aligning to TRBD1. CDR1 LNHDA and CDR2 SQIVND come from the germline V gene (reference sequence). Unmatched junction bases numbered 6, after V lost 6 bases and J lost 5 bases. The CDR3 loop spans 14 amino acids. CDR3 loop: CASSDRAGNEKLFF. CDR3 nucleotide sequence: TGTGCCAGTAGCGACAGGGCAGGAAATGAAAAACTGTTTTTT.

In its sample, this clone was seen once. The chain recombines TRBV5-1 with TRBJ1-2, with 7 bases that match TRBD1. Losses at the gene ends were 4 bases for V and 0 bases for J; bases not matched to a gene: 18. The CDR3 consists of 19 residues. Per germline, CDR1 SGHRS and CDR2 YFSETQ. The CDR3, as DNA: TGCGCCAGCAGCCTCAATCCTCCGGGACAGCTAGCGTCTAACTATGGCTACACCTTC. It yields the protein CASSLNPPGQLASNYGYTF.

The chain joins TRBV5-4 to TRBJ2-2; tentatively, D is TRBD2 (6 bases). The germline CDR1 and CDR2 sequences are SGHNT and YYREEE (reference sequence). This CDR3 has 13 amino acids. Trimming took 4 bases from V and 3 from J, leaving 7 bases between them. Here the CDR3 reads CASSGGDTGELFF. As DNA, the CDR3 is TGTGCCAGCAGCGGAGGGGACACCGGGGAGCTGTTTTTT.

The CDR3 loop is CASSLAHGLPTDTQYF. The CDR3 DNA reads TGTGCCAGCAGCTTAGCGCATGGGTTACCCACAGATACGCAGTATTTT. The V gene is TRBV7-2, the J gene TRBJ2-3, with D uncertain. V dropped 0 bases and J dropped 2 bases, with 12 bases sitting between them. CDR1 is SGHTA and CDR2 is FQGNSA in the germline V gene. CDR3 length equals 16 residues.

V gene TRBV7-6 combines with J gene TRBJ2-1; D is ambiguous. CDR1 and CDR2 from the germline V gene are SGHVS and FNYEAQ. The V and J ends lost 5 bases and 0 bases respectively, with 17 bases between them. CDR3 length equals 17 residues. The CDR3 DNA sequence: TGTGCCAGCAGCCTGGGGTCGGGCGCTAGCTCCTACAATGAGCAGTTCTTC. Its translation: CASSLGSGASSYNEQFF.

The gene calls are TRBV19 and TRBJ2-5; the match to TRBD2 covers 7 bases. Trimming removed 5 bases from V and 4 bases from J; junction bases left unmatched: 4. CDR1 is LNHDA and CDR2 is SQIVND in the germline V gene (reference sequence). This CDR3 has 13 residues. For the CDR3, the DNA is TGTGCCAGTAGTCCCTGGGGGGGAGAGACCCAGTACTTC. Translation gives CASSPWGGETQYF.

This clone came up a few times. The V gene is TRBV12-2, the J gene TRBJ2-7; the table's D call, TRBD2, was not checked against the DNA. TRBV12-2 is a pseudogene locus. The CDR3 is 15 amino acids. CDR3 sequence reads: CASRHVCLSPHEQYF. Written as DNA, the CDR3 is TGTGCAAGTCGCCACGTCTGTCTAAGTCCCCACGAGCAGTACTTC.

This sequence joins TRBV4-3 and TRBJ2-3; D gene uncertain. V was pared by 0 bases and J by 8 bases, with 6 bases between. Germline lookup yields CDR1 LGHNA and CDR2 YSLEER. The CDR3 extends over 12 amino acids. The CDR3 region is CASSQDLGTQYF. The CDR3 DNA is TGCGCCAGCAGCCAAGATCTTGGTACGCAGTATTTT.

The V and J genes are TRBV9 and TRBJ2-1; 8 positions match TRBD2. The germline V gene has CDR1 SGDLS and CDR2 YYNGEE. The CDR3 runs 18 residues. Trimming cost V 0 bases and J 2 bases; bases outside gene matches: 10. The CDR3, as DNA: TGTGCCAGCAGCGTAGGAGGGGGGAGCGGGAGCCCCTACAATGAGCAGTTCTTC. Translated: CASSVGGGSGSPYNEQFF.

V usage is TRBV6-1 and J usage is TRBJ2-1; a possible D gene is TRBD2 (5 bases). The germline CDR1 and CDR2 sequences are MNHNS and SASEGT. This CDR3 region has 11 residues. V was cut by 8 bases and J by 7 bases, with 9 bases left in between. The CDR3 DNA sequence: TGTGCCAGCTCCGAGGGTAATGAGCAGTTCTTC. It codes for CASSEGNEQFF.

In this sample, this clone turned up once. This CDR3 is CASSEMGLLRETQYF. As DNA, the CDR3 is TGTGCCAGCAGTGAGATGGGACTACTCCGAGAGACCCAGTACTTC. The rearrangement links TRBV2 to TRBJ2-5, with 7 nucleotides matching TRBD2. Germline V lookup: CDR1 SNHLY, CDR2 FYNNEI. J gave up 4 bases and V 3 bases, and 8 bases lay outside the gene matches. The CDR3 contains 15 residues.

This clone was detected only once. This chain joins TRBV19 and TRBJ1-5, with TRBD1 as a possible D gene (5 bases). The CDR3 sequence is 13 residues long. CDR1 is LNHDA, CDR2 SQIVND, per germline (reference sequence). V lost 10 bases and J 0 bases, leaving 10 bases between the germline ends. The CDR3 DNA is TGTGCCACCCGCGACAGTAGCAATCAGCCCCAGCATTTT. It yields the protein CATRDSSNQPQHF.

The gene calls are TRBV5-1 and TRBJ2-5; the match to TRBD1 covers 7 bases. V lost 4 bases and J lost 5; bases outside the gene matches: 5. CDR3 length equals 13 residues. Germline V CDR1 and CDR2: SGHRS, YFSETQ. CDR3 region: CASSQGQQETQYF. The CDR3 region has the DNA TGCGCCAGCAGCCAGGGACAGCAGGAGACCCAGTACTTC.

The chain is built from TRBV27 and TRBJ2-4; D call uncertain. V was pared by 0 bases and J by 6 bases, with 6 bases between. This CDR3 spans 13 amino acids. Germline-derived CDR1 and CDR2 are MNHEY and SMNVEV (reference sequence). As DNA, the CDR3 is TGTGCCAGCAGTTTATCGCTTGGAAACATTCAGTACTTC. Its protein product is CASSLSLGNIQYF.

The chain recombines TRBV10-2 with TRBJ1-5, with 9 bases that match TRBD1. Germline V gene lookup returns CDR1 WSHSY and CDR2 SAAADI. CDR3 length: 14 amino acids. V was clipped by 3 bases and J by 11 bases; unmatched bases: 8. The CDR3 loop is CASSEFGTGRAQHF. CDR3 nucleotides: TGCGCCAGCAGTGAATTCGGGACAGGGAGGGCCCAGCATTTT.

The CDR3 DNA follows: TGTGCCAGCAGCGTAACTAGCGGGAGGGCCTTTAATACGCAGTATTTT. As protein: CASSVTSGRAFNTQYF. This chain connects TRBV9 to TRBJ2-3; TRBD2 matches 13 bases. The CDR3 is 16 residues long. Germline CDR1 and CDR2: SGDLS and YYNGEE. With V trimmed by 1 base and J by 7 bases, 6 bases remained unmatched.

As DNA, the CDR3 is TGTGCCAGCAGTATAGACAGGGGAGCCCAAGCTTTCTTT. Its protein product is CASSIDRGAQAFF. The chain carries TRBV6-5 and TRBJ1-1; 8 positions match TRBD1. Trimming took 5 bases from V and 9 from J; bases not matched to a gene: 8. The CDR3 runs to 13 residues. Germline values: CDR1 MNHEY, CDR2 SVGAGI.

The chain links TRBV7-2 to TRBJ2-7, with D perhaps matching TRBD2 (6 bases). The germline V gene has CDR1 SGHTA and CDR2 FQGNSA. Between the trimmed V and J ends, which lost 2 bases and 10 bases, there was a span of 18 bases. The CDR3 loop spans 14 amino acids. The CDR3 DNA reads TGTGCCAGCAGCTTACTTGGGAGGTCGGAGGAACAGTACTTC. Protein product: CASSLLGRSEEQYF.

This clone has only a few counts. This rearrangement joins TRBV9 to TRBJ1-2; no definite D call. The CDR3 is 12 residues long. From germline, CDR1 is SGDLS and CDR2 YYNGEE. V gave up 6 bases and J gave up 5 bases, with 11 bases separating them. CDR3 DNA sequence: TGTGCCAGCAACAGACAAGGGTATGGCTACACCTTC. This encodes CASNRQGYGYTF.

In nucleotides, the CDR3 is TGTGCCAGCAGCCCCCGCGCGGGACTAGCGGGAGGGCAGAGGGGTACCCAGTACTTC. Protein: CASSPRAGLAGGQRGTQYF. This chain joins TRBV11-2 and TRBJ2-5; 16 bases agree with TRBD2. The junction had 17 bases not matched to a gene; V was cut back by 5 bases and J by 8 bases. This CDR3 is built from 19 residues. Per germline, CDR1 SGHAT and CDR2 FQNNGV.